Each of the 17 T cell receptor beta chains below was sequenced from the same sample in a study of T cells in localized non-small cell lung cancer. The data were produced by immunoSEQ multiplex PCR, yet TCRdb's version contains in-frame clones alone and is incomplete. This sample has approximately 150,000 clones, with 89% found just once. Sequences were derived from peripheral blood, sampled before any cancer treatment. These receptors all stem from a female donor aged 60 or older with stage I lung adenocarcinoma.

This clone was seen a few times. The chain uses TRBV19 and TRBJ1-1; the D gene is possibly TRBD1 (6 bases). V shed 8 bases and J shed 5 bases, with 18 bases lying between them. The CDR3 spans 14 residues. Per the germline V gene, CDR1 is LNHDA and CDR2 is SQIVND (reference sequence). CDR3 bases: TGTGCCAGTTTGATTCACAGGGTCGGGACTGAAGCTTTCTTT. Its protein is CASLIHRVGTEAFF.

This chain's CDR3 is CASSRRQYGYTF. The CDR3, as DNA: TGTGCCAGCAGTCGGAGACAGTATGGCTACACCTTC. The chain employs TRBV2 and TRBJ1-2; possible D gene TRBD1, 5 bases. The CDR3 loop spans 12 amino acids. Germline assignment: CDR1 SNHLY and CDR2 FYNNEI. The germline V and J ends were trimmed by 5 bases and 5 bases, with 9 bases remaining between them.

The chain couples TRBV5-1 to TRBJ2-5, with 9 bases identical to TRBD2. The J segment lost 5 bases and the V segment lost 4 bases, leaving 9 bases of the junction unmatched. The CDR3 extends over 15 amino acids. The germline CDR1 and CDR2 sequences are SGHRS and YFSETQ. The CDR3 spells CASSPISGRGETQYF. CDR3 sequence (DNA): TGCGCCAGCAGCCCGATTAGCGGGAGAGGGGAGACCCAGTACTTC.

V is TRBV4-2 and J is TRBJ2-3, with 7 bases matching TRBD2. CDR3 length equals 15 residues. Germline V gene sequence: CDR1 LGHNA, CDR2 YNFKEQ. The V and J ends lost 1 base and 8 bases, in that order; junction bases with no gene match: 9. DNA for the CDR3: TGTGCCAGCAGCCAAGTGGGAGGGCCGGGCCTTACGCAGTATTTT. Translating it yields CASSQVGGPGLTQYF.

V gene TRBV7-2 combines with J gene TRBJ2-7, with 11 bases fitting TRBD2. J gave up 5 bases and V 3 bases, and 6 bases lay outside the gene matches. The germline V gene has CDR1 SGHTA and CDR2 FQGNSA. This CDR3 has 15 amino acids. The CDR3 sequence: CASSFSSSGRNEQYF. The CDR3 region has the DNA TGTGCCAGCAGCTTTAGTTCTAGCGGGAGGAACGAGCAGTACTTC.

For the CDR3, the DNA is TGTGCCAGCAGTTTCACAGGGAGTAACTACGAGCAGTACTTC. Translation gives CASSFTGSNYEQYF. The chain has TRBV27 and TRBJ2-7, with D possibly TRBD1 on 6 matching bases. The CDR3 totals 14 residues. Looked up from germline, CDR1 is MNHEY and CDR2 is SMNVEV (reference sequence). The V end lost 3 bases, the J end lost 3 bases, and 12 bases lay between the germline ends.

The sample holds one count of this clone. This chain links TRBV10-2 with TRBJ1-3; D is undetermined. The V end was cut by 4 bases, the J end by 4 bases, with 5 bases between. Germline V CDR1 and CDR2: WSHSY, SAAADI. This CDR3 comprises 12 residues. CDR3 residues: CASSAAGNTIYF. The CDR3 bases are TGCGCCAGCAGTGCGGCCGGAAACACCATATATTTT.

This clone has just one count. CDR3 in DNA: TGTGCCAGCAGGGACAGTTACTACGAGCAGTACTTC. Translation gives CASRDSYYEQYF. The chain joins TRBV6-5 to TRBJ2-7, with TRBD1 as a possible D gene (6 bases). V was pared by 6 bases and J by 3 bases, with 9 bases between. Germline CDR1 MNHEY, CDR2 SVGAGI. CDR3 length: 12 amino acids.

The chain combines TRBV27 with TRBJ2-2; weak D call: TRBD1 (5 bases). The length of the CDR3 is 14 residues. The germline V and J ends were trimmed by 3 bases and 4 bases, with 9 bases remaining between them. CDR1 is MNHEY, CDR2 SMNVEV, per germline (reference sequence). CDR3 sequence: CASSFSGFTGELFF. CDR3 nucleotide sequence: TGTGCCAGCAGTTTTTCAGGGTTCACCGGGGAGCTGTTTTTT.

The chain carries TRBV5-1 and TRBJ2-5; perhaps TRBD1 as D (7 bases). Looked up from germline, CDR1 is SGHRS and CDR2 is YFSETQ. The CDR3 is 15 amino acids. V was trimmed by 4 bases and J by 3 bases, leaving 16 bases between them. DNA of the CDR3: TGCGCCAGCAGCCCCTTGGAGGGGGCAGAAGAGACCCAGTACTTC. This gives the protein CASSPLEGAEETQYF.

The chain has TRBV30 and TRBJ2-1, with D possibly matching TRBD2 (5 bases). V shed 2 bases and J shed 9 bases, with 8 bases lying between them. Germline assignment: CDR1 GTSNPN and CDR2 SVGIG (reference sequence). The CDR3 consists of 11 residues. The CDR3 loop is CAWSSRGEQFF. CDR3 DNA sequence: TGTGCCTGGAGTTCCCGGGGTGAGCAGTTCTTC.

CDR3 loop: CASSKGDGMNTEAFF. The CDR3 region has the DNA TGTGCCAGCAGTAAGGGGGACGGCATGAACACTGAAGCTTTCTTT. The chain has TRBV6-6 and TRBJ1-1; possible D gene TRBD1, 6 bases. The germline V and J ends were trimmed by 5 bases and 0 bases, with 13 bases remaining between them. Germline CDR1 and CDR2: MNHNY and SVGAGI (reference sequence). This CDR3 is built from 15 residues.

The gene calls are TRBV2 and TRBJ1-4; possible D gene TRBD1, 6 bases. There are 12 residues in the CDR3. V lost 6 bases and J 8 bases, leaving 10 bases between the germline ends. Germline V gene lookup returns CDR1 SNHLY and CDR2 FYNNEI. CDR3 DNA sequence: TGTGCCAGCAGAAGGGGGGCGGAAAAACTGTTTTTT. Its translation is CASRRGAEKLFF.

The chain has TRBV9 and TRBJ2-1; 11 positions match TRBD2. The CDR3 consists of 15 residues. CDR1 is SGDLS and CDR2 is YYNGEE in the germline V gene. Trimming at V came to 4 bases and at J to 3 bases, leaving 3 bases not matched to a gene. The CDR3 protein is CASSFTSGSYNEQFF. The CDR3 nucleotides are TGTGCCAGCAGCTTTACTAGCGGGAGCTACAATGAGCAGTTCTTC.

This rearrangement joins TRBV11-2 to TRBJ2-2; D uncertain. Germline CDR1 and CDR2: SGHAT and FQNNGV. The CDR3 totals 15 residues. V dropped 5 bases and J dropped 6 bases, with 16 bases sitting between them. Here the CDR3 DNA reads TGTGCCAGCAGCGCCTGGGGTCGCGGCCCCGGGGAGCTGTTTTTT. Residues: CASSAWGRGPGELFF.

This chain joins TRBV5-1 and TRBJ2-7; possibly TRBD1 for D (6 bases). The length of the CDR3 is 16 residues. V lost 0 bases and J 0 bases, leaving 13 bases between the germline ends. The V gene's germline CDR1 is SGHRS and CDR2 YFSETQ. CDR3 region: CASSLDQGRPSYEQYF. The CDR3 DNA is TGCGCCAGCAGCTTGGATCAGGGGCGCCCCTCCTACGAGCAGTACTTC.

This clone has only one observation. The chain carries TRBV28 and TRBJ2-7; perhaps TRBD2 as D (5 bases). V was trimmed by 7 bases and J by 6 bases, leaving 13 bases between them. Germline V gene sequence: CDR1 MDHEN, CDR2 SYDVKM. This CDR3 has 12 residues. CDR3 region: CASTPSSREQYF. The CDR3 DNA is TGTGCCAGCACCCCTAGCAGTCGCGAGCAGTACTTC.